These 17 T cell receptor beta chains were sequenced from one sample in a study of long-term antiretroviral therapy in people with HIV (dated by TCRdb to the early 2020s). The immunoSEQ hsTCRB v3.0 assay was used at survey level resolution to sequence the TRB variable region. The source is immuneACCESS, and TCRdb retained only in-frame sequences with V and J called. Part of the clones is not carried over; for the studies checked, unresolved V genes explain less than half of this, and the remainder is unexplained. The sample table shows 30,000 to 45,000 clones, and 80% are seen once. The ten largest clones take up 5.8% of the sample. This sample comprised unsorted PBMCs, obtained 3.4 years after starting antiretroviral therapy. These receptors all come from a man aged 25 to 40 with HIV.

The V gene is TRBV7-8, the J gene TRBJ2-5; D is possibly TRBD1 (6 bases). The CDR3 totals 13 residues. Trimming removed 5 bases from V and 4 bases from J, with 11 bases in between. The germline gives CDR1 SGHVS, CDR2 FQNEAQ. CDR3 sequence: CASSPGHLETQYF. The CDR3 nucleotides read TGTGCCAGCAGCCCGGGACACTTAGAGACCCAGTACTTC.

This clone was counted once. This sequence joins TRBV2 and TRBJ1-5; TRBD1 is a possible D gene (5 bases). CDR3 length: 14 amino acids. The V end was cut by 7 bases, the J end by 3 bases, with 13 bases between. CDR1 is SNHLY and CDR2 is FYNNEI in the germline V gene. The CDR3 DNA is TGTGCCAGCATGAGGGCAGGGATCAATCAGCCCCAGCATTTT. Its translation is CASMRAGINQPQHF.

This clone showed up just once. The J gene is TRBJ2-3, the V gene TRBV6-5, with 10 bases matching TRBD2. This CDR3 is built from 15 residues. The germline V gene encodes CDR1 MNHEY and CDR2 SVGAGI. V dropped 6 bases and J dropped 2; count of bases not matched to a gene: 5. CDR3 in amino acids: CASSLGLADTDTQYF. The CDR3 bases are TGTGCCAGCAGCCTTGGACTAGCGGACACAGATACGCAGTATTTT.

The sample holds one count of this clone. The V gene is TRBV7-2, the J gene TRBJ2-7; TRBD2 aligns across 9 bases. The V gene's germline CDR1 is SGHTA and CDR2 FQGNSA. Trimming cost V 1 base and J 6 bases; bases outside gene matches: 10. This CDR3 has 16 amino acids. CDR3 residues: CASSLVGPSGAREQYF. The CDR3 coding sequence is TGTGCCAGCAGCTTAGTTGGGCCTAGCGGGGCTCGCGAGCAGTACTTC.

The chain links TRBV7-8 to TRBJ2-1, with 7 nucleotides matching TRBD2. The junction had 11 bases not matched to a gene; V was cut back by 8 bases and J by 4 bases. Germline values: CDR1 SGHVS, CDR2 FQNEAQ. The CDR3 is 15 amino acids. The CDR3 DNA sequence: TGTGCCAGCTCAAGCTGGGGCGGGAGTTACAATGAGCAGTTCTTC. It translates to CASSSWGGSYNEQFF.

The rearrangement uses TRBV25-1 and TRBJ2-7, with D perhaps assigned TRBD1 or TRBD2 (6 bases each). V lost 4 bases and J lost 3, with 10 bases in between. CDR1 and CDR2 from the germline V gene are MGHDK and SYGVNS. CDR3 length: 13 amino acids. The CDR3 DNA reads as TGTGCCAGCAGTGCCGGGGGCGTCTACGAGCAGTACTTC. Protein sequence: CASSAGGVYEQYF.

The rearrangement joins TRBV28 to TRBJ2-7, with D perhaps assigned TRBD1 or TRBD2 (5 bases each). V lost 5 bases and J 7 bases, leaving 18 bases between the germline ends. This CDR3 is built from 14 residues. Germline-derived CDR1 and CDR2 are MDHEN and SYDVKM. CDR3 sequence reads: CASSPTVGVREQYF. Written as DNA, the CDR3 is TGTGCCAGCAGTCCGACTGTGGGGGTGAGGGAGCAGTACTTC.

The chain combines TRBV9 with TRBJ1-4; D is unresolved. The CDR3 totals 15 residues. V shed 0 bases and J shed 0 bases, with 6 bases lying between them. Germline CDR1 SGDLS, CDR2 YYNGEE. CDR3 sequence (DNA): TGTGCCAGCAGCGTAGGAAGAACAACTAATGAAAAACTGTTTTTT. Protein sequence: CASSVGRTTNEKLFF.

This clone was recorded a few times. The chain couples TRBV28 to TRBJ1-5; D unclear. Germline V gives CDR1 MDHEN, CDR2 SYDVKM. Trimming shortened V by 8 bases and J by 0 bases, and 11 bases separated the two germline ends. This CDR3 spans 14 amino acids. CDR3 protein: CASYATVSNQPQHF. CDR3 nucleotides: TGTGCCAGCTACGCGACCGTTAGCAATCAGCCCCAGCATTTT.

The chain combines TRBV27 with TRBJ2-2; D not certain. The length of the CDR3 is 13 residues. Germline CDR1 and CDR2: MNHEY and SMNVEV (reference sequence). V shed 5 bases and J shed 6 bases, with 10 bases lying between them. In DNA, the CDR3 is TGTGCCAGCAGTCCGGCAGGTTCCGGGGAGCTGTTTTTT. Its translation: CASSPAGSGELFF.

This rearrangement joins TRBV4-1 to TRBJ2-7; D remains ambiguous. V lost 0 bases, J lost 0 bases, and 3 bases lay in between. Germline V lookup: CDR1 MGHRA, CDR2 YSYEKL. The CDR3 has 13 amino acids. CDR3 nucleotide sequence: TGCGCCAGCAGCCAAGATCGCTCCTACGAGCAGTACTTC. Translating gives CASSQDRSYEQYF.

The chain combines TRBV7-2 with TRBJ2-7, with 11 bases fitting TRBD2. V was clipped by 1 base and J by 0 bases; unmatched bases: 11. Looked up from germline, CDR1 is SGHTA and CDR2 is FQGNSA. The CDR3 spans 19 residues. The CDR3 spells CASSLEGTSGSMSSYEQYF. The CDR3 DNA is TGTGCCAGCAGCTTAGAAGGGACTAGCGGCTCCATGAGCTCCTACGAGCAGTACTTC.

The chain couples TRBV28 to TRBJ2-5, with D hard to call. Trimming took off 2 bases at V and 4 bases at J, with 2 bases between the two ends. Germline V lookup: CDR1 MDHEN, CDR2 SYDVKM. The CDR3 is 11 amino acids. In DNA form, the CDR3 reads TGTGCCAGCAGTTTAAGAGAGACCCAGTACTTC. As protein: CASSLRETQYF.

This chain links TRBV7-2 with TRBJ1-1; D unresolved. The germline V and J ends were trimmed by 6 bases and 6 bases, with 14 bases remaining between them. CDR1 and CDR2 from the germline V gene are SGHTA and FQGNSA. CDR3 length: 13 residues. The CDR3: CASSQREIPEAFF. The CDR3 coding sequence is TGTGCCAGCAGTCAAAGGGAGATTCCTGAAGCTTTCTTT.

This clone occurred a few times. Its ends do not fully match the called genes, so a read error is possible. V is TRBV29-1 and J is TRBJ2-3; no reliable D call. The CDR3 has 14 residues. Germline loops: CDR1 SQVTM, CDR2 ANQGSEA. The CDR3 sequence: CSVERHPGTDTQYF. In DNA, the CDR3 is TGCAGCGTAGAGCGACATCCCGGCACGGATACGCAGTATTTT.

This rearrangement joins TRBV9 to TRBJ2-1; D is perhaps TRBD1 (5 bases). The CDR3 sequence is 14 residues long. Germline V gene lookup returns CDR1 SGDLS and CDR2 YYNGEE. With 2 bases removed from V and 7 bases from J, the gap between germline ends came to 13 bases. Here the CDR3 reads CASSVGHARNEQFF. CDR3 coding DNA: TGTGCCAGCAGCGTCGGACACGCACGGAATGAGCAGTTCTTC.

In DNA form, the CDR3 reads TGTGCCAGCAGCCAAGATATGCCAGATACGCAGTATTTT. It encodes CASSQDMPDTQYF. This chain joins TRBV14 and TRBJ2-3; D is ambiguous. CDR3 size: 13 residues. Germline loops: CDR1 SGHDN, CDR2 FVKESK. V was shortened by 0 bases and J by 4 bases, with 5 bases between the two germline ends.